This entry lists 10 T cell receptor beta chains sequenced from one sample in a study of shared clonotypes between healthy human individuals. Method: immunoSEQ multiplex PCR; TCRdb's copy keeps in-frame clones and lacks some. The repertoire holds more than 2 million clones, with 90% to 95% as singletons. The sample consisted of naive CD4+ T cells sorted from blood. Noted subset: CD45RA+ positively selected. Receptors originate from a young man in good health.

CDR3 protein: CASSDLGLDRVPTDTQYF. The CDR3 nucleotides are TGTGCCAGCAGCGACCTAGGTTTGGACAGGGTTCCCACAGATACGCAGTATTTT. The rearrangement joins TRBV2 to TRBJ2-3, with 8 positions matching TRBD1. Germline assignment: CDR1 SNHLY and CDR2 FYNNEI. The CDR3 is 18 residues long. Trimming took 6 bases from V and 2 from J; bases not matched to a gene: 16.

V and J are TRBV9 and TRBJ2-7; 8 bases match TRBD2. CDR3 length: 14 residues. The germline V gene encodes CDR1 SGDLS and CDR2 YYNGEE. Trimming cost V 3 bases and J 3 bases; bases outside gene matches: 5. The DNA of the CDR3 is TGTGCCAGCAGCGCAACGGGGACTAGCTACGAGCAGTACTTC. Residues: CASSATGTSYEQYF. Based on the CDR3 plus reference TRBV9 and TRBJ2-7, the full variable domain is DSGVTQTPKHLITATGQRVTLRCSPRSGDLSVYWYQQSLDQGLQFLIQYYNGEERAKGNILERFSAQQFPDLHSELNLSSLELGDSALYFCASSATGTSYEQYFGPGTRLTVT.

This clone is a singleton in its sample. The sample holds other DNA sequences that translate to the same CDR3. The chain carries TRBV5-1 and TRBJ2-3; 13 nucleotides align to TRBD2. With V trimmed by 4 bases and J by 1 base, 3 bases remained unmatched. CDR1 and CDR2 from the germline V gene are SGHRS and YFSETQ. The CDR3 is 16 residues long. CDR3 DNA: TGCGCCAGCAGCCCAGGACTAGCGGGAGGCACAGATACGCAGTATTTT. The encoded protein is CASSPGLAGGTDTQYF. Full variable domain (rest looked up from reference TRBV5-1 and TRBJ2-3): KAGVTQTPRYLIKTRGQQVTLSCSPISGHRSVSWYQQTPGQGLQFLFEYFSETQRNKGNFPGRFSGRQFSNSRSEMNVSTLELGDSALYLCASSPGLAGGTDTQYFGPGTRLTVL.

The chain is built from TRBV18 and TRBJ2-7, with 12 bases matching TRBD1. The CDR3 consists of 15 residues. CDR1 and CDR2 (germline): KGHSH, LQKENI. Unmatched junction bases numbered 3, after V lost 0 bases and J lost 6 bases. The CDR3 nucleotides read TGTGCCAGCTCACCACCGGGGGACAGGGGGCCCGAGCAGTACTTC. This encodes CASSPPGDRGPEQYF.

The chain recombines TRBV6-1 with TRBJ2-7, with TRBD1 matching 7 bases. Germline trimming cut 4 bases from V and 2 bases from J; bases unmatched to any gene: 5. CDR3 size: 14 residues. CDR1 and CDR2 (germline): MNHNS, SASEGT. This CDR3 is CASSGQGGTYEQYF. CDR3 DNA: TGTGCCAGCAGTGGACAGGGTGGAACCTACGAGCAGTACTTC.

Notes on this clone: The identical CDR3 is also encoded by other nucleotide sequences in the sample. The V call is TRBV2, the J call TRBJ1-6, with D uncertain. Germline assignment: CDR1 SNHLY and CDR2 FYNNEI. V lost 5 bases, J lost 0 bases, and 5 bases lay in between. This CDR3 comprises 14 residues. CDR3 sequence reads: CASSLSSYNSPLHF. CDR3 coding DNA: TGTGCCAGCAGTTTGAGCTCCTATAATTCACCCCTCCACTTT.

The chain combines TRBV2 with TRBJ1-3, with 7 positions matching TRBD1. V shed 0 bases, J shed 0 bases, and the junction held 14 bases outside the gene matches. Germline CDR1 SNHLY, CDR2 FYNNEI. The CDR3 has 20 amino acids. This CDR3 is CASSEAKGQTQRRSGNTIYF. DNA of the CDR3: TGTGCCAGCAGTGAAGCTAAGGGACAGACCCAACGGCGCTCTGGAAACACCATATATTTT.

This rearrangement joins TRBV11-1 to TRBJ2-3; D might be TRBD1 (6 bases). V lost 5 bases, J lost 2 bases, and 14 bases lay in between. The CDR3 runs to 15 residues. Germline values: CDR1 SGHAT, CDR2 FQDESV (reference sequence). DNA for the CDR3: TGTGCCAGCAGCAAGGCAGGGGAGTACACAGATACGCAGTATTTT. Residues: CASSKAGEYTDTQYF.

The V and J genes are TRBV2 and TRBJ1-5; D is possibly TRBD1 (6 bases). CDR1 is SNHLY, CDR2 FYNNEI, per germline. The CDR3 covers 16 residues. The germline V and J ends were trimmed by 6 bases and 3 bases, with 18 bases remaining between them. CDR3 DNA sequence: TGTGCCAGCAGGGGAGGGGACACCGTGGTCAATCAGCCCCAGCATTTT. Translation gives CASRGGDTVVNQPQHF.

V usage is TRBV7-9 and J usage is TRBJ1-2; no clear D gene. V dropped 1 base and J dropped 6 bases, with 6 bases sitting between them. Germline V gene sequence: CDR1 SEHNR, CDR2 FQNEAQ (reference sequence). CDR3 length: 12 amino acids. This chain's CDR3 is CASSLEANGYTF. CDR3 in DNA: TGTGCCAGCAGCTTAGAGGCGAATGGCTACACCTTC.